This T cell receptor beta chain comes out of a study of Ad26.COV2.S vaccination and SARS-CoV-2 variants. Whole-study results and caveats: Possibly, TCR breadth and depth analyses underestimated total T cell responses.

Libraries were prepared by immunoSEQ multiplex PCR; TCRdb keeps only in-frame clonotypes and omits some of them. The table shows 87,000 or so clones, with 82% occurring only once. Comments on this clone: Its antigen is not known.

Per the germline V gene, CDR1 is MGHRA and CDR2 is YSYEKL. Trimming took 0 bases from V and 6 from J; bases not matched to a gene: 7. The CDR3 covers 15 residues. This clonotype originated in a human donor who had recovered from COVID-19. V gene TRBV4-1 combines with J gene TRBJ1-1; 7 bases fit TRBD1. The sample consisted of peripheral blood, taken after recovery from COVID-19. Here the CDR3 DNA reads TGCGCCAGCAGCCAAGATCCCGGGACAGTCTCTGAAGCTTTCTTT. Its translation: CASSQDPGTVSEAFF.